The clone carrying this TCR beta chain was recorded a few times. Its target is unknown. This entry is derived from a study of T cells in Graves' hyperthyroidism and ophthalmopathy. Notes on the study in general: Prediction of ophthalmopathy progression came a median roughly 6.7 months pre-onset. Stable hyperthyroidism was separated from ophthalmopathy by a model based on 13 V-J features.

Graves' hyperthyroidism was deemed stable given no ophthalmopathy progression within 18 months. Hyperthyroidism, newly diagnosed and lasting under 2 months, affected patients aged 18 to 65. V was clipped by 5 bases and J by 0 bases, with 8 bases between them. CDR1 and CDR2 (germline): SNHLY, FYNNEI. The CDR3 consists of 14 residues. The TCR beta CDR3 regions underwent amplification using RNA transcripts as the source. When the TCR CDR3 underwent first-round RT-PCR, the HTBI primer set was used. MiXCR was run by TCRdb on the multiplex PCR reads, yielding one entry per CDR3 protein. This repertoire shows over 150,000 distinct CDR3 sequences, approximately 16% found once; its top ten account for over 45%.

The sequence was obtained from a woman between 50 and 59 years old with Graves' hyperthyroidism. J is TRBJ2-1 and V is TRBV2; D may match TRBD1 or TRBD2 (5 bases each). Sequencing was performed on blood. The CDR3 nucleotides are TGTGCCAGCAGTCAGAGGGGCTCCTACAATGAGCAGTTCTTC. The encoded protein is CASSQRGSYNEQFF.